Presented here are 29 T cell receptor beta chains from one specimen sequenced in a study of Ad26.COV2.S vaccination and SARS-CoV-2 variants. Documented treatment: 15 to 20 received Ad26.COV2.S at low or high dose, single or two shots; a few received placebo; per-sample allocation not given. The samples were gathered on day 63 after the first injection of vaccine or placebo. Data came from immunoSEQ multiplex PCR; TCRdb stores just in-frame clones and leaves some out. The sample yields some 370,000 clones, around four fifths seen once. Sequenced here: peripheral blood, sampled in a trial of Ad26.COV2.S vaccine versus placebo. The receptors stem from a person between 18 and 60 years old who received the Ad26.COV2.S COVID-19 vaccine or a placebo.

This chain joins TRBV28 and TRBJ2-1, with no clear D. Germline lookup yields CDR1 MDHEN and CDR2 SYDVKM. The V end lost 4 bases, the J end lost 6 bases, and 13 bases lay between the germline ends. The CDR3 is made up of 14 amino acids. The CDR3 region has the DNA TGTGCCAGCAGTTCCGACACCACCTCCAATGAGCAGTTCTTC. Translated: CASSSDTTSNEQFF.

The genes are TRBV7-6 and TRBJ1-2, with D tentatively TRBD1 (6 bases). Between the trimmed V and J ends, which lost 0 bases and 2 bases, there was a span of 10 bases. There are 15 residues in the CDR3. The germline CDR1 and CDR2 sequences are SGHVS and FNYEAQ. The CDR3 DNA reads as TGTGCCAGCAGCTTAGCGCAGGGGCCGAACTATGGCTACACCTTC. This codes for CASSLAQGPNYGYTF.

The chain couples TRBV6-5 to TRBJ2-7; 11 positions match TRBD1. Trimming cost V 7 bases and J 2 bases; bases outside gene matches: 7. This CDR3 region has 15 residues. The V gene's germline CDR1 is MNHEY and CDR2 SVGAGI. In DNA, the CDR3 is TGTGCCAGCATCCTAGGACAGGGGGCCCCCTACGAGCAGTACTTC. This codes for CASILGQGAPYEQYF.

CDR3 protein: CASSLDLGEYEQYF. The CDR3 DNA follows: TGTGCCAGCAGCTTAGATTTGGGAGAGTACGAGCAGTACTTC. The chain recombines TRBV11-2 with TRBJ2-7; a possible D gene is TRBD2 (5 bases). Germline lookup yields CDR1 SGHAT and CDR2 FQNNGV. V was pared by 0 bases and J by 4 bases, with 10 bases between. This CDR3 is built from 14 residues.

This chain uses TRBV12-5 with TRBJ1-5; D not resolved. The CDR3 has 16 residues. The V gene's germline CDR1 is LGHNT and CDR2 FRNRAP. V was pared by 1 base and J by 7 bases, with 17 bases between. CDR3 DNA: TGTGCTAGTGGTTTGGGGGCAGTCGACCGAAAGCAGCCCCAGCATTTT. Its protein is CASGLGAVDRKQPQHF.

The rearrangement uses TRBV6-2 or TRBV6-3 and TRBJ2-5; 12 bases align to TRBD2. This CDR3 has 14 residues. Germline trimming cut 0 bases from V and 9 bases from J; bases unmatched to any gene: 2. CDR1 and CDR2 from the germline V gene are MNHEY and SVGEGT. CDR3 protein: CASSYSTSGGSQYF. CDR3 sequence (DNA): TGTGCCAGCAGTTACTCAACTAGCGGGGGGTCCCAGTACTTC.

The rearrangement uses TRBV16 and TRBJ1-2; 7 nucleotides match TRBD1. The trim removed 4 bases at V and 7 bases at J, leaving 9 bases unmatched. This CDR3 has 14 amino acids. The germline V gene has CDR1 KGHSY and CDR2 FQNENV. CDR3 DNA: TGTGCCAGCAGCCTCCACAGGGGTAGGGGTGGCTACACCTTC. Residues: CASSLHRGRGGYTF.

V is TRBV2 and J is TRBJ2-7; D is uncertain. This CDR3 comprises 13 residues. Germline V lookup: CDR1 SNHLY, CDR2 FYNNEI. Trimming shortened V by 6 bases and J by 3 bases, and 12 bases separated the two germline ends. The CDR3 region has the DNA TGTGCCAGCAGGGTTTTTCCTGACTACGAGCAGTACTTC. It codes for CASRVFPDYEQYF.

This sequence joins TRBV5-4 and TRBJ2-3; 12 positions match TRBD2. V lost 3 bases to trimming and J lost 2 bases; unmatched junction nucleotides: 1. The CDR3 extends over 15 amino acids. Per the germline V gene, CDR1 is SGHNT and CDR2 is YYREEE (reference sequence). DNA of the CDR3: TGTGCCAGCAGCTCTAGCGGGGGGGCCACAGATACGCAGTATTTT. This translates into CASSSSGGATDTQYF. The full variable domain, in which reference TRBV5-4 and TRBJ2-3 provide the parts outside the CDR3, is ETGVTQSPTHLIKTRGQQVTLRCSSQSGHNTVSWYQQALGQGPQFIFQYYREEENGRGNFPPRFSGLQFPNYSSELNVNALELDDSALYLCASSSSGGATDTQYFGPGTRLTVL.

V is TRBV27 and J is TRBJ1-2; D not resolved. This CDR3 region has 17 residues. CDR1 and CDR2 (germline): MNHEY, SMNVEV (reference sequence). V was clipped by 0 bases and J by 4 bases, with 18 bases between them. The CDR3 sequence: CASSLSMAARQIYGYTF. CDR3 DNA sequence: TGTGCCAGCAGTTTATCGATGGCCGCCAGGCAAATCTATGGCTACACCTTC.

J is TRBJ2-7 and V is TRBV11-2; D might be TRBD2 (5 bases). CDR1 is SGHAT, CDR2 FQNNGV, per germline. Trimming removed 1 base from V and 5 bases from J, with 15 bases in between. This CDR3 is built from 15 residues. CDR3 bases: TGTGCCAGCAGCTTAGGGTCCGTACGGGGAGACGAGCAGTACTTC. Translating gives CASSLGSVRGDEQYF.

This clone was counted a single time. This rearrangement joins TRBV5-1 to TRBJ1-2; D remains unclear. Germline V gene sequence: CDR1 SGHRS, CDR2 YFSETQ. This CDR3 is built from 15 residues. The V gene lost 0 bases and the J gene lost 3 bases, with 12 bases spanning the gap. CDR3 DNA: TGCGCCAGCAGCTTGGCCTCCTACACTTACTATGGCTACACCTTC. This sequence encodes CASSLASYTYYGYTF.

V is TRBV3-1 (or the pseudogene TRBV3-2) and J is TRBJ2-7; D is unresolved. With 4 bases removed from V and 3 bases from J, the gap between germline ends came to 13 bases. CDR1 LGHDT and CDR2 YNNKEL come from the germline V gene (reference sequence). The CDR3 totals 14 residues. The CDR3 region has the DNA TGTGCCAGCAGCCCTTCCAGTAACTACTACGAGCAGTACTTC. Translated, it gives CASSPSSNYYEQYF.

A note on this clone: Other nucleotide sequences in the sample specify the same CDR3. The chain links TRBV11-2 to TRBJ2-7, with unresolved D. Germline assignment: CDR1 SGHAT and CDR2 FQNNGV. The V end lost 4 bases, the J end lost 3 bases, and 4 bases lay between the germline ends. This CDR3 is built from 11 residues. CDR3: CASSSYYEQYF. The CDR3 coding sequence is TGTGCCAGCAGCTCCTACTACGAGCAGTACTTC.

V usage is TRBV18 and J usage is TRBJ1-1; the D gene is possibly TRBD1 (6 bases). The length of the CDR3 is 14 residues. The germline V gene has CDR1 KGHSH and CDR2 LQKENI. Trimming removed 3 bases from V and 3 bases from J, with 11 bases in between. The CDR3 loop reads CASSPLHRDTEAFF. CDR3 bases: TGTGCCAGCTCACCCCTTCACAGGGACACTGAAGCTTTCTTT.

The chain is built from TRBV3-1 (or the pseudogene TRBV3-2) and TRBJ2-2; TRBD1 agrees at 8 bases. The CDR3 runs to 16 residues. The V and J ends lost 4 bases and 1 base, in that order; junction bases with no gene match: 5. Per the germline V gene, CDR1 is LGHDT and CDR2 is YNNKEL (reference sequence). The CDR3 coding sequence is TGTGCCAGCAGCCTAGCTGGACAGGGGAACACCGGGGAGCTGTTTTTT. Its protein product is CASSLAGQGNTGELFF.

The gene calls are TRBV7-3 and TRBJ2-3, with 15 bases matching TRBD2. The germline V gene encodes CDR1 SGHTA and CDR2 FQGTGA. This CDR3 has 15 amino acids. With 3 bases clipped from V and 5 bases from J, the junction kept 0 bases outside the gene matches. Written as DNA, the CDR3 is TGTGCCAGCAGCTTGGGACTAGCGGGAGGAGATACGCAGTATTTT. Translated: CASSLGLAGGDTQYF.

The DNA of the CDR3 is TGTGCCAGCAGCCGCTATAATACAGATACGCAGTATTTT. Translation: CASSRYNTDTQYF. The rearrangement links TRBV5-4 to TRBJ2-3; D remains unclear. Between the trimmed V and J ends, which lost 4 bases and 3 bases, there was a span of 9 bases. This CDR3 is built from 13 residues. The germline V gene has CDR1 SGHNT and CDR2 YYREEE (reference sequence).

The gene calls are TRBV29-1 and TRBJ1-1; D not certain. The CDR3 covers 11 residues. Germline lookup yields CDR1 SQVTM and CDR2 ANQGSEA. Trimming stripped 6 bases from V and 4 bases from J, with 9 bases between. The CDR3 here is CSVAGSTEAFF. The CDR3 nucleotides are TGCAGCGTCGCTGGGAGCACTGAAGCTTTCTTT.

The V gene is TRBV28, the J gene TRBJ2-3, with 9 bases aligning to TRBD1. Germline V gene lookup returns CDR1 MDHEN and CDR2 SYDVKM. The CDR3 is 16 amino acids. V lost 1 base to trimming and J lost 2 bases; unmatched junction nucleotides: 4. The CDR3 here is CASSLFGDRVTDTQYF. In nucleotides, the CDR3 is TGTGCCAGCAGTTTATTCGGGGACAGGGTCACAGATACGCAGTATTTT.

CDR3: CATREHSTDTQYF. CDR3 DNA: TGTGCCACCAGGGAGCATAGCACAGATACGCAGTATTTT. This chain links TRBV24-1 with TRBJ2-3, with D unresolved. This CDR3 has 13 residues. Germline V gives CDR1 KGHDR, CDR2 SFDVKD. The V and J ends lost 7 bases and 0 bases respectively, with 7 bases between them.

V is TRBV11-1 and J is TRBJ1-5; perhaps TRBD1 as D (5 bases). The CDR3 is 15 residues long. From germline, CDR1 is SGHAT and CDR2 FQDESV (reference sequence). V was pared by 0 bases and J by 2 bases, with 8 bases between. The DNA for the CDR3 is TGTGCCAGCAGCTTAGCAGGGGAGGGCAATCAGCCCCAGCATTTT. Translation gives CASSLAGEGNQPQHF.

The V gene is TRBV3-1 (or the pseudogene TRBV3-2), the J gene TRBJ1-1; no reliable D call. The CDR3 runs 10 residues. Trimming removed 3 bases from V and 11 bases from J, with 7 bases in between. Germline values: CDR1 LGHDT, CDR2 YNNKEL (reference sequence). This CDR3 is CASSHRQAFF. CDR3 DNA sequence: TGTGCCAGCAGCCACCGGCAGGCTTTCTTT.

The CDR3 is CASALRTNTEAFF. CDR3 in DNA: TGCGCCAGCGCCCTCCGGACGAACACTGAAGCTTTCTTT. The genes are TRBV5-1 and TRBJ1-1; D unresolved. Germline-derived CDR1 and CDR2 are SGHRS and YFSETQ. The CDR3 runs 13 residues. Trimming took 7 bases from V and 1 from J, leaving 11 bases between them.

The V and J genes are TRBV5-4 and TRBJ1-2; no reliable D call. Between the trimmed V and J ends, which lost 3 bases and 7 bases, there was a span of 31 bases. The CDR3 spans 19 residues. Germline V lookup: CDR1 SGHNT, CDR2 YYREEE (reference sequence). The CDR3 DNA is TGTGCCAGCAGCTATGGGCAAAGCCTTATGGCTACCGCTCCGGGTGGCTACACCTTC. Amino acids: CASSYGQSLMATAPGGYTF.

The V call is TRBV6-5, the J call TRBJ1-2; 9 bases map to TRBD1. CDR3 length equals 15 residues. Unmatched junction bases numbered 6, after V lost 7 bases and J lost 0 bases. Germline values: CDR1 MNHEY, CDR2 SVGAGI. Here the CDR3 reads CASMGWTGANYGYTF. The CDR3 bases are TGTGCCAGCATGGGGTGGACAGGGGCTAACTATGGCTACACCTTC.

The rearrangement uses TRBV7-8 and TRBJ1-1; possibly TRBD1 for D (5 bases). The CDR3 consists of 15 residues. Between the trimmed V and J ends, which lost 5 bases and 4 bases, there was a span of 17 bases. CDR1 SGHVS and CDR2 FQNEAQ come from the germline V gene. The CDR3 region is CASSRGRGTGTEAFF. The CDR3 DNA sequence: TGTGCCAGCAGCCGCGGGAGGGGAACGGGCACTGAAGCTTTCTTT.

J is TRBJ2-7 and V is TRBV11-3; the match to TRBD1 covers 8 bases. With V trimmed by 4 bases and J by 7 bases, 12 bases remained unmatched. CDR3 length: 15 amino acids. CDR1 and CDR2 (germline): SGHNT, YENEEA. CDR3 sequence (DNA): TGTGCCAGCAGCTACCCAGGACAGGGCCTAGGGGAGCAGTACTTC. The encoded protein is CASSYPGQGLGEQYF. Full variable domain (missing parts from reference TRBV11-3 and TRBJ2-7): EAGVVQSPRYKIIEKKQPVAFWCNPISGHNTLYWYLQNLGQGPELLIRYENEEAVDDSQLPKDRFSAERLKGVDSTLKIQPAELGDSAVYLCASSYPGQGLGEQYFGPGTRLTVT.

This clone was seen repeatedly, ten times or more. The chain links TRBV25-1 to TRBJ2-7; D is perhaps TRBD2 (7 bases). CDR1 and CDR2 (germline): MGHDK, SYGVNS. With 3 bases removed from V and 1 base from J, the gap between germline ends came to 13 bases. The CDR3 has 15 residues. The CDR3 loop reads CASSEGGTSSYEQYF. CDR3 bases: TGTGCCAGCAGTGAGGGGGGGACATCTTCCTACGAGCAGTACTTC.